Shown below are 19 T cell receptor beta chains from a single sample sequenced in a study of blood T cell repertoires in COVID-19 (TCRdb year 2020). The library came from the immunoSEQ multiplex PCR assay. TCRdb stores this immuneACCESS table with in-frame sequences only. Part of the clones is absent; in the studies checked, under half of the shortfall reflects unresolved V genes, and no reason is known for the rest. The sample table contains 380,000 or so clones; only one count was recorded for roughly 86% of them. Roughly 1.2% of the sample goes to the ten largest clones. The sample was peripheral blood. All receptors derive from a human donor with acute or convalescent COVID-19. The donor label of this sample is uncertain.

J is TRBJ2-5 and V is TRBV7-9; tentative D call: TRBD1 (7 bases). The CDR3 is 15 residues long. V lost 4 bases, J lost 5 bases, and 17 bases lay in between. CDR1 and CDR2 from the germline V gene are SEHNR and FQNEAQ (reference sequence). In DNA, the CDR3 is TGTGCCAGCAGCTCCAGACTACAGGGGAGGGAGACCCAGTACTTC. This codes for CASSSRLQGRETQYF. Together with reference TRBV7-9 and TRBJ2-5, the CDR3 gives the full variable domain: DTGVSQNPRHKITKRGQNVTFRCDPISEHNRLYWYRQTLGQGPEFLTYFQNEAQLEKSRLLSDRFSAERPKGSFSTLEIQRTEQGDSAMYLCASSSRLQGRETQYFGPGTRLLVL.

The V gene is TRBV2, the J gene TRBJ1-6, with D uncertain. V dropped 4 bases and J dropped 2 bases, with 9 bases sitting between them. There are 15 residues in the CDR3. Germline lookup yields CDR1 SNHLY and CDR2 FYNNEI. CDR3 in DNA: TGTGCCAGCAGTGTCCGGGTCCCCTATAATTCACCCCTCCACTTT. It yields the protein CASSVRVPYNSPLHF.

This clone was seen only a few times. This chain links TRBV19 with TRBJ1-4; D is perhaps TRBD1 (6 bases). Germline V gene data show CDR1 as LNHDA and CDR2 as SQIVND (reference sequence). This CDR3 contains 17 residues. V lost 4 bases to trimming and J lost 5 bases, with 20 bases between them. CDR3 sequence reads: CASSRGPRTVSNEKLFF. CDR3 DNA sequence: TGTGCCAGTAGTAGAGGCCCACGGACAGTTTCAAATGAAAAACTGTTTTTT.

This chain joins TRBV15 and TRBJ1-1; D is perhaps TRBD1 (6 bases). Trimming cost V 4 bases and J 4 bases, with 16 bases left between them. CDR1 is LNHNV, CDR2 YYDKDF, per germline (reference sequence). This CDR3 is 15 amino acids long. CDR3 residues: CATSTQQGGVTEAFF. In nucleotides, the CDR3 is TGTGCCACCAGCACTCAACAGGGTGGGGTCACTGAAGCTTTCTTT.

The rearrangement links TRBV5-5 to TRBJ1-2, with D hard to call. Trimming shortened V by 0 bases and J by 8 bases, and 17 bases separated the two germline ends. CDR1 and CDR2 from the germline V gene are SGHKS and YYEKEE (reference sequence). This CDR3 contains 15 residues. The CDR3 coding sequence is TGTGCCAGCAGCTTGGCACCTGACGTAAAACAGGGCTACACCTTC. Protein: CASSLAPDVKQGYTF.

The chain has TRBV6-5 and TRBJ2-5; 10 nucleotides align to TRBD1. Germline lookup yields CDR1 MNHEY and CDR2 SVGAGI. V was pared by 6 bases and J by 5 bases, with 9 bases of the junction left unmatched. The CDR3 runs 15 residues. CDR3 residues: CASSADRGARETQYF. As DNA, the CDR3 is TGTGCCAGCAGCGCGGACAGGGGGGCGAGGGAGACCCAGTACTTC.

The chain employs TRBV25-1 and TRBJ2-7; 8 bases are shared with TRBD1. The CDR3 consists of 16 residues. Per germline, CDR1 MGHDK and CDR2 SYGVNS. With V trimmed by 4 bases and J by 3 bases, 11 bases remained unmatched. CDR3 coding DNA: TGTGCCAGCAGTGCACTTGGGACAGGCTCCATCTACGAGCAGTACTTC. Translating it yields CASSALGTGSIYEQYF.

The rearrangement links TRBV6-4 to TRBJ1-2, with 8 bases lining up with TRBD1. The CDR3 length is 15 residues. V was pared by 5 bases and J by 2 bases, with 7 bases of the junction left unmatched. Germline V CDR1 and CDR2: MRHNA, SNTAGT. CDR3 DNA: TGTGCCAGCAGTTACCGCAGGGGGCAGAACTATGGCTACACCTTC. Translating gives CASSYRRGQNYGYTF.

J is TRBJ1-6 and V is TRBV28; the match to TRBD1 covers 8 bases. V lost 0 bases, J lost 0 bases, and 4 bases stayed unmatched. The CDR3 contains 18 residues. Germline V CDR1 and CDR2: MDHEN, SYDVKM. As DNA, the CDR3 is TGTGCCAGCAGTTTATGGACAGGGGCCAGCTCCTATAATTCACCCCTCCACTTT. It translates to CASSLWTGASSYNSPLHF.

The chain combines TRBV7-7 with TRBJ1-1; no reliable D call. The germline V gene has CDR1 SSHAT and CDR2 FNYEAQ (reference sequence). The CDR3 is 13 amino acids. V lost 5 bases and J lost 0, with 7 bases in between. The CDR3 DNA sequence: TGTGCCAGCAGCCGGCGGGTGAACACTGAAGCTTTCTTT. Translating gives CASSRRVNTEAFF.

This clone was seen just once. The chain uses TRBV5-1 and TRBJ2-6; 8 bases line up with TRBD1. Germline CDR1 reads SGHRS; CDR2 reads YFSETQ. The CDR3 has 17 amino acids. With V trimmed by 2 bases and J by 0 bases, 4 bases remained unmatched. CDR3 DNA: TGCGCCAGCAGCTTAGGACAGGGTCCCTCTGGGGCCAACGTCCTGACTTTC. It specifies CASSLGQGPSGANVLTF.

This clone was recorded only once. The chain links TRBV18 to TRBJ1-2; TRBD1 matches at 7 bases. Germline CDR1 KGHSH, CDR2 LQKENI. V dropped 0 bases and J dropped 6; count of bases not matched to a gene: 4. The CDR3 extends over 14 amino acids. CDR3 DNA: TGTGCCAGCTCACCACCTGCCAGGGGGGATGGCTACACCTTC. Protein product: CASSPPARGDGYTF.

This rearrangement joins TRBV2 to TRBJ2-1; 9 nucleotides match TRBD1. V lost 1 base and J lost 4; bases outside the gene matches: 2. Germline V gene data show CDR1 as SNHLY and CDR2 as FYNNEI. CDR3 length: 15 amino acids. CDR3 sequence (DNA): TGTGCCAGCAGTGAAGAACAGGGGGCTTACAATGAGCAGTTCTTC. Amino acids: CASSEEQGAYNEQFF. The full variable domain, in which reference TRBV2 and TRBJ2-1 provide the parts outside the CDR3, is EPEVTQTPSHQVTQMGQEVILRCVPISNHLYFYWYRQILGQKVEFLVSFYNNEISEKSEIFDDQFSVERPDGSNFTLKIRSTKLEDSAMYFCASSEEQGAYNEQFFGPGTRLTVL.

The chain carries TRBV24-1 and TRBJ1-2; possible D gene TRBD1, 6 bases. There are 14 residues in the CDR3. Germline assignment: CDR1 KGHDR and CDR2 SFDVKD. V was clipped by 3 bases and J by 3 bases, with 10 bases between them. CDR3 sequence: CATSDRTVYYGYTF. CDR3 nucleotides: TGTGCCACCAGTGATCGGACAGTGTACTATGGCTACACCTTC.

The chain carries TRBV7-8 and TRBJ2-7, with D tentatively TRBD1 (5 bases). Germline CDR1 is SGHVS and CDR2 is FQNEAQ. V lost 1 base, J lost 3 bases, and 10 bases lay in between. There are 14 residues in the CDR3. The CDR3 loop reads CASSLVRASYEQYF. The CDR3 DNA reads TGTGCCAGCAGCTTAGTCAGGGCAAGCTACGAGCAGTACTTC.

The CDR3: CASSFPTGGKTEAFF. In DNA, the CDR3 is TGTGCCAGCAGCTTCCCGACAGGGGGAAAGACTGAAGCTTTCTTT. The chain has TRBV7-9 and TRBJ1-1; 9 nucleotides line up with TRBD1. V trimming: 3 bases; J trimming: 5 bases; junction bases outside the gene matches: 7. CDR1 is SEHNR, CDR2 FQNEAQ, per germline (reference sequence). This CDR3 spans 15 amino acids. The full variable domain, its missing parts supplied by reference TRBV7-9 and TRBJ1-1, is DTGVSQNPRHKITKRGQNVTFRCDPISEHNRLYWYRQTLGQGPEFLTYFQNEAQLEKSRLLSDRFSAERPKGSFSTLEIQRTEQGDSAMYLCASSFPTGGKTEAFFGQGTRLTVV.

The chain carries TRBV4-1 and TRBJ2-4; a possible D gene is TRBD1 (6 bases). V dropped 0 bases and J dropped 9 bases, with 15 bases sitting between them. The CDR3 is 15 residues long. The germline CDR1 and CDR2 sequences are MGHRA and YSYEKL. The CDR3: CASSQDGGLAGIQYF. The DNA for the CDR3 is TGCGCCAGCAGCCAAGATGGGGGCCTGGCCGGCATTCAGTACTTC.

The rearrangement links TRBV6-5 to TRBJ2-7; 9 nucleotides agree with TRBD2. V lost 2 bases, J lost 1 base, and 0 bases stayed unmatched. Germline values: CDR1 MNHEY, CDR2 SVGAGI. This CDR3 spans 14 amino acids. CDR3 bases: TGTGCCAGCAGTTACAGCGGGAGGTCCTACGAGCAGTACTTC. As protein: CASSYSGRSYEQYF.

The V call is TRBV5-4, the J call TRBJ1-1; D not resolved. The V end was cut by 0 bases, the J end by 6 bases, with 12 bases between. Germline CDR1 SGHNT, CDR2 YYREEE (reference sequence). The CDR3 sequence is 14 residues long. The CDR3: CASSLGLEFAEAFF. The CDR3 DNA is TGTGCCAGCAGCTTGGGGTTAGAGTTCGCTGAAGCTTTCTTT. The full variable domain, rest sourced from reference TRBV5-4 and TRBJ1-1, is ETGVTQSPTHLIKTRGQQVTLRCSSQSGHNTVSWYQQALGQGPQFIFQYYREEENGRGNFPPRFSGLQFPNYSSELNVNALELDDSALYLCASSLGLEFAEAFFGQGTRLTVV.